Each of the 25 T cell receptor beta chains below was sequenced from the same sample in a study of cytomegalovirus exposure and HLA in healthy donors (dated by TCRdb to about 2017). The library was made by the immunoSEQ multiplex PCR assay. A mixture of 60 forward primers for TCR Vbeta segments and 13 reverse primers for TCR Jbeta segments was used in the multiplex PCR. TCRdb re-hosts the immuneACCESS table, in-frame sequences only. Its copies lack some clones; in the studies checked, an unresolved V gene accounts for under half of them, and the cause for the rest is not known. For this sample the table gives about 180,000 clones, of which approximately 73% were detected only once. The ten largest clones represent roughly 2.5% of the sample. Sequencing used PBMCs. These receptors were obtained from a woman aged 25 to 39 in good health and CMV-seropositive.

The V call is TRBV11-2, the J call TRBJ1-3; perhaps TRBD1 as D (5 bases). Germline V gene lookup returns CDR1 SGHAT and CDR2 FQNNGV. This CDR3 region has 17 residues. Trimming shortened V by 5 bases and J by 1 base, and 18 bases separated the two germline ends. The CDR3 region has the DNA TGTGCCAGCAGCGCGGTGGATATGGACATTTCTGGAAACACCATATATTTT. Its translation is CASSAVDMDISGNTIYF.

V usage is TRBV5-1 and J usage is TRBJ2-2, with 8 bases fitting TRBD1. The CDR3 consists of 15 residues. V shed 4 bases, J shed 4 bases, and the junction held 6 bases outside the gene matches. CDR1 and CDR2 from the germline V gene are SGHRS and YFSETQ. CDR3 region: CASSPLGQGTGELFF. The CDR3, as DNA: TGCGCCAGCAGCCCGCTAGGACAGGGCACCGGGGAGCTGTTTTTT.

The chain's CDR3 is CASGANNSPLHF. For the CDR3, the DNA is TGTGCCAGCGGAGCAAATAATTCACCCCTCCACTTT. The chain recombines TRBV7-2 with TRBJ1-6; no clear D gene. The ends were cut back, 8 bases at V and 5 bases at J, with 7 bases in the middle. CDR3 length: 12 residues. Per the germline V gene, CDR1 is SGHTA and CDR2 is FQGNSA.

In its sample, this clone was seen once. V and J are TRBV15 and TRBJ2-5, with 10 nucleotides matching TRBD1. This CDR3 spans 14 amino acids. With 1 base clipped from V and 8 bases from J, the junction kept 4 bases outside the gene matches. In germline, CDR1 is LNHNV, CDR2 YYDKDF (reference sequence). The CDR3 DNA sequence: TGTGCCACCAGCAGAGCAGGGACAGGGGATACCCAGTACTTC. It specifies CATSRAGTGDTQYF.

V and J are TRBV7-9 and TRBJ1-2, with 10 bases lining up with TRBD1. The germline V gene encodes CDR1 SEHNR and CDR2 FQNEAQ (reference sequence). Trimming removed 5 bases from V and 2 bases from J; junction bases left unmatched: 8. The CDR3 length is 16 residues. The CDR3 coding sequence is TGTGCCAGCAGCGTCGGGACAGGGGAACAGAACTATGGCTACACCTTC. It translates to CASSVGTGEQNYGYTF.

The chain combines TRBV27 with TRBJ2-5; 8 bases agree with TRBD1. The length of the CDR3 is 13 residues. Per the germline V gene, CDR1 is MNHEY and CDR2 is SMNVEV (reference sequence). J gave up 4 bases and V 10 bases, and 8 bases lay outside the gene matches. CDR3 loop: CATSGTGGETQYF. CDR3 sequence (DNA): TGTGCCACCTCCGGGACAGGAGGAGAGACCCAGTACTTC.

The chain recombines TRBV15 with TRBJ2-4; D is unresolved. CDR1 LNHNV and CDR2 YYDKDF come from the germline V gene (reference sequence). With 1 base removed from V and 8 bases from J, the gap between germline ends came to 12 bases. The CDR3 loop spans 14 amino acids. In DNA form, the CDR3 reads TGTGCCACCAGCAGAGCTGAGCTAGGAGACATTCAGTACTTC. This encodes CATSRAELGDIQYF.

The genes are TRBV19 and TRBJ1-6, with D possibly TRBD1 on 6 matching bases. The CDR3 consists of 17 residues. CDR1 is LNHDA, CDR2 SQIVND, per germline (reference sequence). The V end was cut by 7 bases, the J end by 5 bases, with 21 bases between. This CDR3 reads CASNYPRQGPNNSPLHF. For the CDR3, the DNA is TGTGCCAGTAACTACCCCCGGCAGGGGCCCAATAATTCACCCCTCCACTTT.

The chain combines TRBV4-3 with TRBJ2-1; TRBD2 matches at 11 bases. This CDR3 is 16 amino acids long. The trim removed 5 bases at V and 4 bases at J, leaving 7 bases unmatched. Germline V lookup: CDR1 LGHNA, CDR2 YSLEER. CDR3 residues: CASSVRLAGIYNEQFF. The CDR3 bases are TGCGCCAGCAGCGTAAGACTAGCGGGGATTTACAATGAGCAGTTCTTC.

This clone turned up a few times. The chain recombines TRBV18 with TRBJ2-7; TRBD2 might be the D (6 bases). The CDR3 has 15 amino acids. V lost 3 bases and J 2 bases, leaving 14 bases between the germline ends. The germline gives CDR1 KGHSH, CDR2 LQKENI. CDR3 nucleotide sequence: TGTGCCAGCTCACCGTCCAGGACTACCCCCTACGAGCAGTACTTC. Protein sequence: CASSPSRTTPYEQYF.

The rearrangement links TRBV6-5 to TRBJ2-7; TRBD1 might be the D (5 bases). The CDR3 consists of 14 residues. Germline V gene sequence: CDR1 MNHEY, CDR2 SVGAGI. The V end was cut by 6 bases, the J end by 0 bases, with 12 bases between. The CDR3 coding sequence is TGTGCCAGCAGAACCACAGGAAACTCCTACGAGCAGTACTTC. Its protein product is CASRTTGNSYEQYF.

This chain joins TRBV5-1 and TRBJ2-2, with D possibly being TRBD1 (6 bases). In germline, CDR1 is SGHRS, CDR2 YFSETQ. V was shortened by 6 bases and J by 4 bases, with 13 bases between the two germline ends. The CDR3 contains 14 residues. CDR3 coding DNA: TGCGCCAGCACGCTAACAGGGCGCACCGGGGAGCTGTTTTTT. It specifies CASTLTGRTGELFF.

This rearrangement joins TRBV9 to TRBJ1-5; 7 bases match TRBD1. Germline V gene sequence: CDR1 SGDLS, CDR2 YYNGEE. This CDR3 has 15 amino acids. J lost 4 bases, V lost 3 bases, and 7 bases had no gene match. For the CDR3, the DNA is TGTGCCAGCAGCGATCGGGACAGTCCTAATCAGCCCCAGCATTTT. It yields the protein CASSDRDSPNQPQHF.

This clone has more than one count but fewer than ten. The rearrangement links TRBV6-5 to TRBJ1-5, with 7 bases that match TRBD1. Germline lookup yields CDR1 MNHEY and CDR2 SVGAGI. There are 15 residues in the CDR3. The J segment lost 5 bases and the V segment lost 5 bases, leaving 9 bases of the junction unmatched. CDR3 in amino acids: CASSSPDRVHQPQHF. CDR3 DNA sequence: TGTGCCAGCAGTAGCCCAGACAGGGTCCATCAGCCCCAGCATTTT.

The chain employs TRBV5-8 and TRBJ1-6, with 8 nucleotides matching TRBD1. V was pared by 2 bases and J by 9 bases, with 7 bases of the junction left unmatched. The CDR3 covers 15 residues. Per the germline V gene, CDR1 is SGHTS and CDR2 is YDEGEE. In DNA form, the CDR3 reads TGTGCCAGCAGCTTCATTAGGACAGGGTTTTCACCCCTCCACTTT. As protein: CASSFIRTGFSPLHF.

This clone occurred once. The chain joins TRBV5-1 to TRBJ2-3, with 8 bases matching TRBD2. After removal of 7 bases from V and 0 bases from J, the junction contained 7 bases not matched to a gene. The CDR3 has 15 amino acids. From germline, CDR1 is SGHRS and CDR2 YFSETQ. CDR3 residues: CASRPERGSTDTQYF. CDR3 nucleotide sequence: TGCGCCAGCCGTCCAGAGCGGGGGAGCACAGATACGCAGTATTTT. Full variable domain (remainder filled in from reference TRBV5-1 and TRBJ2-3): KAGVTQTPRYLIKTRGQQVTLSCSPISGHRSVSWYQQTPGQGLQFLFEYFSETQRNKGNFPGRFSGRQFSNSRSEMNVSTLELGDSALYLCASRPERGSTDTQYFGPGTRLTVL.

The chain recombines TRBV11-3 with TRBJ2-7; D is unclear. CDR1 and CDR2 from the germline V gene are SGHNT and YENEEA. The V end was cut by 4 bases, the J end by 4 bases, with 17 bases between. The length of the CDR3 is 15 residues. In nucleotides, the CDR3 is TGTGCCAGCAGCTCCTCGGGTAGCTTAGTGTACGAGCAGTACTTC. Amino acid sequence: CASSSSGSLVYEQYF.

This chain links TRBV30 with TRBJ1-2, with 9 nucleotides matching TRBD1. V gave up 4 bases and J gave up 5 bases; unmatched junction bases: 5. This CDR3 spans 13 amino acids. Germline-derived CDR1 and CDR2 are GTSNPN and SVGIG (reference sequence). Here the CDR3 reads CAWNTGGQYGYTF. DNA for the CDR3: TGTGCCTGGAACACAGGGGGCCAATATGGCTACACCTTC.

The V and J genes are TRBV19 and TRBJ2-5; 8 bases are a match to TRBD2. The germline CDR1 and CDR2 sequences are LNHDA and SQIVND (reference sequence). The CDR3 runs 15 residues. The ends lost 7 bases at V and 6 bases at J; junction bases unmatched: 13. The CDR3 region has the DNA TGTGCCAGTAAATTGACCGGGACTAGTAGAAAGACCCAGTACTTC. It is translated as CASKLTGTSRKTQYF.

The count of this clone is one. The V call is TRBV19, the J call TRBJ2-3, with 10 bases fitting TRBD1. Germline CDR1 reads LNHDA; CDR2 reads SQIVND (reference sequence). This CDR3 region has 15 residues. V gave up 6 bases and J gave up 3 bases; unmatched junction bases: 6. The CDR3 nucleotides are TGTGCCAGTAGACTCGACAGGGGGCGAACAGATACGCAGTATTTT. The encoded protein is CASRLDRGRTDTQYF.

The chain combines TRBV15 with TRBJ1-2, with D possibly matching TRBD1 (5 bases). The length of the CDR3 is 12 residues. CDR1 LNHNV and CDR2 YYDKDF come from the germline V gene (reference sequence). Trimming removed 0 bases at V and 8 bases at J, with 7 bases between. The CDR3 coding sequence is TGTGCCACCAGCAGAGACGACAGAGGCTACACCTTC. Translation: CATSRDDRGYTF.

The CDR3 reads CATSPLGQRAFF. The CDR3 region has the DNA TGTGCCACCAGCCCTCTGGGTCAGAGGGCTTTCTTT. V is TRBV15 and J is TRBJ1-1, with D unclear. The length of the CDR3 is 12 residues. The germline gives CDR1 LNHNV, CDR2 YYDKDF (reference sequence). With 5 bases removed from V and 11 bases from J, the gap between germline ends came to 15 bases.

Worth noting for this clone: The junction and the germline gene differ at one end; a read error may be behind it. The chain employs TRBV7-9 and TRBJ2-7, with 7 bases lining up with TRBD2. This CDR3 spans 18 amino acids. The germline V gene has CDR1 SEHNR and CDR2 FQNEAQ (reference sequence). CDR3 DNA: TGTTCCAGCAGCTCTACCAAAAGGGAGGGCCTTACCCCCTACGAGCAGTACTTC. The encoded protein is CSSSSTKREGLTPYEQYF.

The V gene is TRBV6-5, the J gene TRBJ2-5; 11 bases line up with TRBD1. The DNA end is more similar to TRBJ2-7, so the J call may be wrong. From germline, CDR1 is MNHEY and CDR2 SVGAGI. The CDR3 length is 14 residues. The CDR3 loop reads CASSPGQGAYEQYF. CDR3 sequence (DNA): TGTGCCAGCAGTCCTGGACAGGGGGCGTACGAGCAGTACTTC.

Details on this clone: The germline gene is not matched at one end of the junction; a read error may be the cause. The V gene is TRBV7-9, the J gene TRBJ2-6; 8 bases are a match to TRBD2. Germline CDR1 SEHNR, CDR2 FQNEAQ (reference sequence). There are 17 residues in the CDR3. CDR3: CSSSLVRGGTGANVLTF. The CDR3 nucleotides read TGTTCCAGCAGCTTAGTCCGGGGGGGGACTGGGGCCAACGTCCTGACTTTC. The variable domain in full, with the rest retrieved from reference TRBV7-9 and TRBJ2-6, is DTGVSQNPRHKITKRGQNVTFRCDPISEHNRLYWYRQTLGQGPEFLTYFQNEAQLEKSRLLSDRFSAERPKGSFSTLEIQRTEQGDSAMYLCSSSLVRGGTGANVLTFGAGSRLTVL.